This T cell receptor beta chain appears in the sequencing data of a study of cytomegalovirus exposure and HLA in healthy donors. The primer mix had 60 Vbeta and 13 Jbeta primers. Authors' data handling: Counted up in a later analysis, unique TCR beta chains came to around 80 million, with around 9.9 million shared. TCRdb's table, derived via immunoSEQ multiplex PCR, lists solely in-frame clones and lacks some. V and J calls plus clone size are reproduced from that table; the DNA served to infer D and trimming. The sample has 110,000 or so clones, 65% to 80% seen once. With regard to this clone: Antigen unknown.

The J segment lost 4 bases and the V segment lost 1 base, leaving 6 bases of the junction unmatched. The CDR3 covers 15 residues. The V gene's germline CDR1 is SQVTM and CDR2 ANQGSEA. Whole-study results and caveats: Analysis was performed later, and it showed HLA-associated TCR beta chains to be more clonally expanded than equally common others.

The chain uses TRBV29-1 and TRBJ1-2, with 10 bases lining up with TRBD1. This TCR was sampled from a male donor in good health and CMV-seronegative. Input material: PBMCs. DNA of the CDR3: TGCAGCGTTGAAGTGGGGGACAGGGGCCCCTATGGCTACACCTTC. Translated: CSVEVGDRGPYGYTF.